One and the same sample provided the 31 T cell receptor beta chains below, sequenced in a study of shared clonotypes between healthy human individuals. As defined, naive CD8 cells were CD45RO-negative and positively selected for CCR7, with terminally differentiated effector memory CD45RA+ cells excluded. Method: immunoSEQ multiplex PCR; TCRdb's copy keeps in-frame clones and lacks some. The data show about 2,100,000 clones, roughly 91% seen once. The material sequenced was naive CD8+ T cells from PBMCs. The receptors were gathered from a young man in good health. Some clones in this sample may be carry-over from other donors' samples.

The chain employs TRBV28 and TRBJ2-2; D perhaps matches TRBD2 (5 bases). The V gene's germline CDR1 is MDHEN and CDR2 SYDVKM. V lost 3 bases and J lost 4, with 12 bases in between. CDR3 length: 15 residues. CDR3 amino acids: CASSFLALGTGELFF. The DNA for the CDR3 is TGTGCCAGCAGTTTTCTAGCATTGGGCACCGGGGAGCTGTTTTTT.

The CDR3 DNA follows: TGTGCCAGCAGCTTAGCGCGGGAGAGGGGGACCTACAATGAGCAGTTCTTC. This gives the protein CASSLARERGTYNEQFF. The V gene is TRBV13, the J gene TRBJ2-1, with D maybe TRBD2 (7 bases). The CDR3 contains 17 residues. Trimming removed 1 base at V and 2 bases at J, with 15 bases between. Germline V gene data show CDR1 as PRHDT and CDR2 as FYEKMQ (reference sequence).

The chain recombines TRBV14 with TRBJ2-7; D is tentatively TRBD1 or TRBD2 (6 bases each). The germline V gene has CDR1 SGHDN and CDR2 FVKESK. The V gene lost 4 bases and the J gene lost 4 bases, with 32 bases spanning the gap. The CDR3 has 20 amino acids. CDR3 nucleotide sequence: TGTGCCAGCAGCCGACCGGAGGGGGAAAAAACAGGCTTAGTAGAGTACGAGCAGTACTTC. Translated, it gives CASSRPEGEKTGLVEYEQYF.

This clone was detected only once. The rearrangement links TRBV4-2 to TRBJ1-4, with D hard to call. This CDR3 is built from 17 residues. Germline-derived CDR1 and CDR2 are LGHNA and YNFKEQ. The V end was cut by 0 bases, the J end by 4 bases, with 15 bases between. The CDR3 bases are TGTGCCAGCAGCCAAGATCGGAGAGACGGACTTAATGAAAAACTGTTTTTT. Protein product: CASSQDRRDGLNEKLFF.

Written as DNA, the CDR3 is TGTGCCAGTAGTGCCCGGGCCCCATGGGATACGCAGTATTTT. Its protein is CASSARAPWDTQYF. The rearrangement links TRBV19 to TRBJ2-3; the D is unclear. The CDR3 totals 14 residues. Germline CDR1 LNHDA, CDR2 SQIVND (reference sequence). Trimming cost V 5 bases and J 6 bases, with 15 bases left between them.

The J gene is TRBJ2-5, the V gene TRBV10-3, with D perhaps TRBD1 (6 bases). The CDR3 spans 15 residues. Trimming left V 0 bases short and J 1 base short, with 9 bases between. Germline CDR1 is ENHRY and CDR2 is SYGVKD. The DNA of the CDR3 is TGTGCCATCAGTGAGTCGAGGACAGTCCAAGAGACCCAGTACTTC. Amino acids: CAISESRTVQETQYF.

The rearrangement links TRBV14 to TRBJ2-3, with TRBD1 as a possible D gene (6 bases). Germline V gives CDR1 SGHDN, CDR2 FVKESK. Trimming pared 4 bases from V and 0 bases from J, leaving 14 bases between. The CDR3 is 16 residues long. The chain's CDR3 is CASSPAEGGSTDTQYF. CDR3 in DNA: TGTGCCAGCAGCCCCGCGGAAGGGGGAAGCACAGATACGCAGTATTTT.

The gene calls are TRBV4-2 and TRBJ1-2; D is possibly TRBD1 (6 bases). The CDR3 spans 17 residues. V lost 1 base, J lost 1 base, and 16 bases lay in between. Germline-derived CDR1 and CDR2 are LGHNA and YNFKEQ. The CDR3 reads CASSQGNSGHLNYGYTF. The CDR3 DNA is TGTGCCAGCAGCCAAGGAAACTCGGGACACCTTAACTATGGCTACACCTTC.

The chain combines TRBV27 with TRBJ2-7, with D perhaps assigned TRBD1 or TRBD2 (6 bases each). Germline V gives CDR1 MNHEY, CDR2 SMNVEV (reference sequence). There are 19 residues in the CDR3. Trimming stripped 2 bases from V and 3 bases from J, with 26 bases between. CDR3: CASSLKGGLPIIGLYEQYF. CDR3 coding DNA: TGTGCCAGCAGTTTAAAAGGGGGACTTCCCATAATAGGACTCTACGAGCAGTACTTC.

V gene TRBV13 combines with J gene TRBJ1-1; D possibly corresponds to TRBD1 (5 bases). Deletions cut 5 bases from V and 4 bases from J, with 14 bases between. CDR1 is PRHDT, CDR2 FYEKMQ, per germline (reference sequence). The CDR3 length is 14 residues. In DNA form, the CDR3 reads TGTGCCAGCAGCACCCAAGGGGTAAGCACTGAAGCTTTCTTT. Translating gives CASSTQGVSTEAFF.

This chain joins TRBV29-1 and TRBJ2-1; 7 nucleotides line up with TRBD1. Trimming at V came to 1 base and at J to 0 bases, leaving 6 bases not matched to a gene. The CDR3 spans 16 residues. Germline CDR1 SQVTM, CDR2 ANQGSEA. As DNA, the CDR3 is TGCAGCGTTGAAGGGGACAGATCGAGCTCCTACAATGAGCAGTTCTTC. It yields the protein CSVEGDRSSSYNEQFF.

On this clone: Other DNA sequences in the sample encode the same CDR3. V is TRBV27 and J is TRBJ2-7; maybe TRBD2 (5 bases). Germline loops: CDR1 MNHEY, CDR2 SMNVEV (reference sequence). There are 13 residues in the CDR3. Deletions cut 2 bases from V and 3 bases from J, with 8 bases between. The CDR3 region is CASSLRSGYEQYF. The CDR3 DNA reads as TGTGCCAGCAGTTTACGCAGCGGCTACGAGCAGTACTTC.

The V gene is TRBV9, the J gene TRBJ1-4; 7 bases match TRBD1. CDR3 length: 14 residues. CDR1 SGDLS and CDR2 YYNGEE come from the germline V gene. J was trimmed by 7 bases and V by 0 bases; bases with no gene match: 3. CDR3 protein: CASSVGTGSEKLFF. The CDR3 DNA reads as TGTGCCAGCAGCGTAGGGACAGGTAGTGAAAAACTGTTTTTT. Full variable domain (missing parts from reference TRBV9 and TRBJ1-4): DSGVTQTPKHLITATGQRVTLRCSPRSGDLSVYWYQQSLDQGLQFLIQYYNGEERAKGNILERFSAQQFPDLHSELNLSSLELGDSALYFCASSVGTGSEKLFFGSGTQLSVL.

This chain links TRBV4-3 with TRBJ2-1, with 7 positions matching TRBD2. CDR3 length equals 17 residues. Germline-derived CDR1 and CDR2 are LGHNA and YSLEER. V lost 0 bases to trimming and J lost 5 bases; unmatched junction nucleotides: 10. In DNA, the CDR3 is TGCGCCAGCAGCCAAGATCTCGGCGGGAGACTGAACAATGAGCAGTTCTTC. This sequence encodes CASSQDLGGRLNNEQFF.

The count of this clone is one. At one end, the junction sequence differs from germline, possibly due to a read error. The rearrangement uses TRBV15 and TRBJ2-7, with unresolved D. The V gene's germline CDR1 is LNHNV and CDR2 YYDKDF (reference sequence). CDR3 size: 16 residues. The CDR3 loop reads CATSGDPGIGVWEQYF. DNA of the CDR3: TGTGCCACCAGCGGAGATCCCGGTATTGGGGTCTGGGAGCAGTACTTC.

Comments on this clone: Other DNA sequences in this sample translate to the same CDR3. The gene calls are TRBV28 and TRBJ2-7; D tentatively reads TRBD1 or TRBD2 (6 bases each). The CDR3 has 14 amino acids. V lost 3 bases and J 2 bases, leaving 11 bases between the germline ends. Germline loops: CDR1 MDHEN, CDR2 SYDVKM. The CDR3 DNA is TGTGCCAGCAGTTTCCGGGGGCTAACCTACGAGCAGTACTTC. This translates into CASSFRGLTYEQYF.

This chain uses TRBV27 with TRBJ1-2; no reliable D call. CDR1 is MNHEY and CDR2 is SMNVEV in the germline V gene (reference sequence). With 3 bases removed from V and 5 bases from J, the gap between germline ends came to 10 bases. The CDR3 spans 13 residues. The CDR3 loop is CASSFSQTYGYTF. The CDR3, as DNA: TGTGCCAGCAGTTTCTCCCAGACGTATGGCTACACCTTC.

The CDR3 DNA reads as TGCAGCGTTGAAGTTGTGGCTAGCGGGACCCTCACTCCCGATCCCTACGAGCAGTACTTC. Its protein product is CSVEVVASGTLTPDPYEQYF. This chain joins TRBV29-1 and TRBJ2-7, with 9 bases lining up with TRBD2. V was clipped by 1 base and J by 2 bases; unmatched bases: 21. The CDR3 length is 20 residues. The germline V gene encodes CDR1 SQVTM and CDR2 ANQGSEA.

CDR3 residues: CASSPGTGGTGELFF. In DNA, the CDR3 is TGCGCCAGCAGCCCAGGGACAGGCGGAACCGGGGAGCTGTTTTTT. This chain links TRBV4-3 with TRBJ2-2; 8 bases match TRBD1. There are 15 residues in the CDR3. After removal of 4 bases from V and 5 bases from J, the junction contained 6 bases not matched to a gene. Germline V gene data show CDR1 as LGHNA and CDR2 as YSLEER.

This chain connects TRBV28 to TRBJ2-5; no reliable D call. The V end lost 3 bases, the J end lost 4 bases, and 12 bases lay between the germline ends. CDR3 size: 14 residues. The germline gives CDR1 MDHEN, CDR2 SYDVKM. The CDR3 DNA follows: TGTGCCAGCAGTTTGCAAGTAAACTCAGAGACCCAGTACTTC. Protein product: CASSLQVNSETQYF.

The chain combines TRBV9 with TRBJ1-4, with a tentative D call TRBD1 (5 bases). This CDR3 has 13 amino acids. V was shortened by 3 bases and J by 8 bases, with 11 bases between the two germline ends. In germline, CDR1 is SGDLS, CDR2 YYNGEE. The CDR3 coding sequence is TGTGCCAGCAGCGGGCAGGGTTCCGAAAAACTGTTTTTT. It is translated as CASSGQGSEKLFF.

The V call is TRBV4-3, the J call TRBJ2-1; D is unresolved. V was clipped by 0 bases and J by 8 bases, with 11 bases between them. Germline V CDR1 and CDR2: LGHNA, YSLEER. The CDR3 runs to 14 residues. CDR3 sequence reads: CASSQDGDKDEQFF. The CDR3 DNA sequence: TGCGCCAGCAGCCAAGATGGTGACAAGGATGAGCAGTTCTTC.

The chain recombines TRBV7-2 with TRBJ1-4; D is unresolved. The CDR3 is made up of 14 amino acids. Germline V gene lookup returns CDR1 SGHTA and CDR2 FQGNSA. The germline V and J ends were trimmed by 8 bases and 0 bases, with 10 bases remaining between them. The CDR3 protein is CASGALATNEKLFF. In nucleotides, the CDR3 is TGTGCCAGCGGTGCCCTTGCAACTAATGAAAAACTGTTTTTT.

The rearrangement joins TRBV12-1 to TRBJ1-5. TRBV12-1 is classified as a pseudogene. CDR3 size: 13 residues. The CDR3 DNA reads TGTGCCAGCAGCTTAAGGGAGAATCAGCCCCAGCATTTT. Residues: CASSLRENQPQHF.

The CDR3 DNA sequence: TGTGCCAGCAGTGGTTCATCTTCCACCTACAATGAGCAGTTCTTC. Translating gives CASSGSSSTYNEQFF. This sequence joins TRBV2 and TRBJ2-1, with unresolved D. The CDR3 loop spans 15 amino acids. The V and J ends lost 4 bases and 2 bases respectively, with 12 bases between them. Germline V gene lookup returns CDR1 SNHLY and CDR2 FYNNEI.

The chain employs TRBV9 and TRBJ2-1; perhaps TRBD2 as D (5 bases). Germline V gene sequence: CDR1 SGDLS, CDR2 YYNGEE. This CDR3 is built from 16 residues. Trimming removed 0 bases at V and 2 bases at J, with 12 bases between. CDR3 nucleotide sequence: TGTGCCAGCAGCGTAGTAGCCCTAGCAACCTACAATGAGCAGTTCTTC. As protein: CASSVVALATYNEQFF.

V usage is TRBV4-3 and J usage is TRBJ2-7; the match to TRBD1 covers 7 bases. CDR1 LGHNA and CDR2 YSLEER come from the germline V gene. V lost 1 base, J lost 2 bases, and 5 bases stayed unmatched. The length of the CDR3 is 15 residues. The chain's CDR3 is CASSQGRQGPYEQYF. The CDR3 DNA sequence: TGCGCCAGCAGCCAAGGGAGACAGGGCCCCTACGAGCAGTACTTC.

The rearrangement joins TRBV18 to TRBJ2-3; D is ambiguous. CDR1 is KGHSH, CDR2 LQKENI, per germline. The CDR3 is 11 amino acids. The ends were cut back, 6 bases at V and 6 bases at J, with 7 bases in the middle. Here the CDR3 reads CASSHSDTQYF. The CDR3 bases are TGTGCCAGCTCGCACAGTGATACGCAGTATTTT. The variable domain in full, completed from reference TRBV18 and TRBJ2-3, reads NAGVMQNPRHLVRRRGQEARLRCSPMKGHSHVYWYRQLPEEGLKFMVYLQKENIIDESGMPKERFSAEFPKEGPSILRIQQVVRGDSAAYFCASSHSDTQYFGPGTRLTVL.

V usage is TRBV15 and J usage is TRBJ1-2, with 9 positions matching TRBD1. Trimming removed 2 bases from V and 6 bases from J; junction bases left unmatched: 4. CDR3 length: 14 amino acids. Germline CDR1 LNHNV, CDR2 YYDKDF (reference sequence). Here the CDR3 DNA reads TGTGCCACCAGCAGAAAACGGACAGGGGATGGCTACACCTTC. Its translation is CATSRKRTGDGYTF.

This chain connects TRBV6-5 to TRBJ2-1; D possibly corresponds to TRBD1 (7 bases). The germline V gene encodes CDR1 MNHEY and CDR2 SVGAGI. This CDR3 is built from 15 residues. V was cut by 8 bases and J by 12 bases, with 26 bases left in between. CDR3 coding DNA: TGTGCCAGCGGACAGGCAGGGGCGTCGTGGGGAGGGCAGTTCTTC. The encoded protein is CASGQAGASWGGQFF.

J is TRBJ2-2 and V is TRBV11-3; TRBD2 matches at 9 bases. Unmatched junction bases numbered 9, after V lost 1 base and J lost 6 bases. Germline-derived CDR1 and CDR2 are SGHNT and YENEEA. The length of the CDR3 is 17 residues. CDR3 sequence: CASSLVVLAGKSGELFF. The CDR3 DNA sequence: TGTGCCAGCAGCTTAGTGGTTCTAGCGGGAAAGTCCGGGGAGCTGTTTTTT.